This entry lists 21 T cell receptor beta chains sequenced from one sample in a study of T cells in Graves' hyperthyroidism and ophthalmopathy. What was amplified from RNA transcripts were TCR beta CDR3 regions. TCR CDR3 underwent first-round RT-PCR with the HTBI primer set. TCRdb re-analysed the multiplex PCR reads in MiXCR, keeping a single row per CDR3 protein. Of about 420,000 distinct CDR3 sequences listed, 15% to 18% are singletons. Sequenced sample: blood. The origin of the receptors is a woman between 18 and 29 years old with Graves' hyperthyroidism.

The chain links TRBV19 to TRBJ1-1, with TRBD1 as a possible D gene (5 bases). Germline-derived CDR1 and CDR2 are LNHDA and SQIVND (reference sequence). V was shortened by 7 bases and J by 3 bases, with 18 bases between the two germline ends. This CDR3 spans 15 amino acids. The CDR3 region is CASKVQGAWDTEAFF. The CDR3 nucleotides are TGTGCCAGTAAGGTTCAGGGAGCGTGGGACACTGAAGCTTTCTTT. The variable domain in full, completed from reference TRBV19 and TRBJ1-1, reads DGGITQSPKYLFRKEGQNVTLSCEQNLNHDAMYWYRQDPGQGLRLIYYSQIVNDFQKGDIAEGYSVSREKKESFPLTVTSAQKNPTAFYLCASKVQGAWDTEAFFGQGTRLTVV.

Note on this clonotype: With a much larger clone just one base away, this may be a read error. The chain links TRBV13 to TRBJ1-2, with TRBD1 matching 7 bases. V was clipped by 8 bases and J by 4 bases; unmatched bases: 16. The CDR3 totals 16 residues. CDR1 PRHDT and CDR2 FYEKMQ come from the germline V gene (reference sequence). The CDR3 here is CASGDIQGRGRYGYTF. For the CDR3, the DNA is TGTGCCAGCGGCGATATACAGGGGCGCGGACGCTATGGCTACACCTTC.

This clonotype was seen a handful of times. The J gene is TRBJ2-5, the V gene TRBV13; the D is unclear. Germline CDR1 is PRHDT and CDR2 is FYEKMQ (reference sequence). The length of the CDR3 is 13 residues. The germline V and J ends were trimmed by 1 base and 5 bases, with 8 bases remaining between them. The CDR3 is CASSLVGPETQYF. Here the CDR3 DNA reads TGTGCCAGCAGCTTAGTGGGTCCGGAGACCCAGTACTTC.

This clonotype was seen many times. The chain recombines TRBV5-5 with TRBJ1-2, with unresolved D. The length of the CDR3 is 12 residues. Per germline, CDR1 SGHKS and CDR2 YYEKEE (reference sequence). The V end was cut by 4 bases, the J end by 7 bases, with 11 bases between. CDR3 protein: CASSSLVGGYTF. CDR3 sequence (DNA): TGTGCCAGCAGCAGCTTAGTCGGTGGCTACACCTTC.

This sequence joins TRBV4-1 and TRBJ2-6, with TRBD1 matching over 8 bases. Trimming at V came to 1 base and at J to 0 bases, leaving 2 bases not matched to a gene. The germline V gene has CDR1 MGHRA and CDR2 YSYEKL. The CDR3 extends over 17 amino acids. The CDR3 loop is CASSQAGTGSGANVLTF. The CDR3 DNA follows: TGCGCCAGCAGCCAAGCGGGGACAGGCTCTGGGGCCAACGTCCTGACTTTC.

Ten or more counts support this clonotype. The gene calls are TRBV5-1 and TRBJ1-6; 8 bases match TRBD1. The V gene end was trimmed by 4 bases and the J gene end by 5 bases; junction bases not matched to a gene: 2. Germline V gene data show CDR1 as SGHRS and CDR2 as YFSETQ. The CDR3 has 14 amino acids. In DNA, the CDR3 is TGCGCCAGCAGCAAGGACAGGGATAATTCACCCCTCCACTTT. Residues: CASSKDRDNSPLHF.

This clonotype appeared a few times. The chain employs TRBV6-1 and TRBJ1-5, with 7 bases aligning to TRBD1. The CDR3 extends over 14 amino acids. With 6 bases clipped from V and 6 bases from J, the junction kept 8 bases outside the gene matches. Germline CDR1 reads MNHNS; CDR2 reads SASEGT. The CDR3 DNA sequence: TGTGCCAGCAGAAAACCGACAGGGAGTCAGCCCCAGCATTTT. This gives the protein CASRKPTGSQPQHF.

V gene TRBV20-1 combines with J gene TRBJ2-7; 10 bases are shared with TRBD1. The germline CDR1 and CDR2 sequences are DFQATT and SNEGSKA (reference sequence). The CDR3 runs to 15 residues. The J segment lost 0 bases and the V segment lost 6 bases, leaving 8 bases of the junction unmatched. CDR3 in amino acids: CSAPTGQGTSYEQYF. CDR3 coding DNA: TGCAGTGCGCCGACGGGACAGGGGACCTCCTACGAGCAGTACTTC.

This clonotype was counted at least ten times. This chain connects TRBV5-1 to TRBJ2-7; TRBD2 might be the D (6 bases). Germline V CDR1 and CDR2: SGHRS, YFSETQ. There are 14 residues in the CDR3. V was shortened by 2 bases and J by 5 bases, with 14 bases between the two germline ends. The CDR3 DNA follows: TGCGCCAGCAGCTTATTCCGGGAGCCCCACGAGCAGTACTTC. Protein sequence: CASSLFREPHEQYF.

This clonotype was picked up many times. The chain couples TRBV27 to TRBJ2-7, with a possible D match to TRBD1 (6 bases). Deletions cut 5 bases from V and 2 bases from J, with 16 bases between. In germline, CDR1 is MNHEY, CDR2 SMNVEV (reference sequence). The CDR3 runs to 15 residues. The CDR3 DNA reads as TGTGCCAGCAGTCTAGGGGGACCGATCGCCTACGAGCAGTACTTC. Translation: CASSLGGPIAYEQYF.

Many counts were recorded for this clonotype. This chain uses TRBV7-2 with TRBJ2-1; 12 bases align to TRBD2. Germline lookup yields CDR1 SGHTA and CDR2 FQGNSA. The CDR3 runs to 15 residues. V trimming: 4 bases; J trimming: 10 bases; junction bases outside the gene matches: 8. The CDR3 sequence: CASSSTSGGTREQFF. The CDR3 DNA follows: TGTGCCAGCAGCTCCACTAGCGGGGGGACCAGGGAGCAGTTCTTC.

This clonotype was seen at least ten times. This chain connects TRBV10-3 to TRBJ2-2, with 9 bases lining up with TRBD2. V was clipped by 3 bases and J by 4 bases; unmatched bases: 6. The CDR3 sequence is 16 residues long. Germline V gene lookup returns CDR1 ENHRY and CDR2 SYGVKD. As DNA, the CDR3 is TGTGCCATCAGTGAACTTAGCGGGGGAGCCACCGGGGAGCTGTTTTTT. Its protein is CAISELSGGATGELFF.

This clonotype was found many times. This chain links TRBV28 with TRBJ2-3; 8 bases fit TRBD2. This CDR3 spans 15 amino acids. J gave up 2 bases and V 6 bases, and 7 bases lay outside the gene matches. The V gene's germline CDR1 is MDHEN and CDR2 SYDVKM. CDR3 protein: CASRAGVPFTDTQYF. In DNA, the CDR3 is TGTGCCAGCAGAGCGGGAGTCCCCTTCACAGATACGCAGTATTTT.

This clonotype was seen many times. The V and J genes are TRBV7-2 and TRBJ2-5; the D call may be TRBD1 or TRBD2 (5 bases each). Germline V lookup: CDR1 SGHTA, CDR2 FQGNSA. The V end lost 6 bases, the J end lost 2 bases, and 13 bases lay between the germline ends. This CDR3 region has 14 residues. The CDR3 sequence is CASRPVGGQETQYF. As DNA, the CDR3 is TGTGCCAGCAGGCCCGTTGGGGGACAAGAGACCCAGTACTTC.

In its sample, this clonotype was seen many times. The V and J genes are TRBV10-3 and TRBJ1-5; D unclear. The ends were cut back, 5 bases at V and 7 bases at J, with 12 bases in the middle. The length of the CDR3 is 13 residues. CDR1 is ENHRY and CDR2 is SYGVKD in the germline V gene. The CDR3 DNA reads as TGTGCCATCAGTACAGAGCCAGGCCAGCCCCAGCATTTT. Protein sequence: CAISTEPGQPQHF.

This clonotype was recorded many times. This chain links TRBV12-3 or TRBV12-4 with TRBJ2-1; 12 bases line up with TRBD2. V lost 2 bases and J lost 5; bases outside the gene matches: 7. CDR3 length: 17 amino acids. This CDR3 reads CASSLRASGGDHNEQFF. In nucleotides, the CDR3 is TGTGCCAGCAGTTTACGGGCTAGCGGGGGGGACCACAATGAGCAGTTCTTC.

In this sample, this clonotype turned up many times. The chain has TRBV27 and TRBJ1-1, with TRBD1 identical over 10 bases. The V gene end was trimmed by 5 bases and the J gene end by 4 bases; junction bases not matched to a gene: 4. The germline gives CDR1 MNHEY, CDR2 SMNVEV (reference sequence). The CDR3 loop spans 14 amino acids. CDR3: CASSRQGAVTEAFF. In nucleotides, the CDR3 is TGTGCCAGCAGTCGACAGGGGGCTGTCACTGAAGCTTTCTTT.

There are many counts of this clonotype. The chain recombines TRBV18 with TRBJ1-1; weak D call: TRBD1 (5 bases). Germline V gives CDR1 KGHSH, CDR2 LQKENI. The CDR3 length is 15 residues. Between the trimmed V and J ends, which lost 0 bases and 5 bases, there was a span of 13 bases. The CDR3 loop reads CASSPPGGAGTEAFF. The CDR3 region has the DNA TGTGCCAGCTCACCACCAGGAGGGGCGGGTACTGAAGCTTTCTTT.

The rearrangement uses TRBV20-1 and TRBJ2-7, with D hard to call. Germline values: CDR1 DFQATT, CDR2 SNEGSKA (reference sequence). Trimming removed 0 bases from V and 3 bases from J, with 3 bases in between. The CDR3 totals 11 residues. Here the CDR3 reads CSARDYYEQYF. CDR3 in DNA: TGCAGTGCTAGAGATTACTACGAGCAGTACTTC.

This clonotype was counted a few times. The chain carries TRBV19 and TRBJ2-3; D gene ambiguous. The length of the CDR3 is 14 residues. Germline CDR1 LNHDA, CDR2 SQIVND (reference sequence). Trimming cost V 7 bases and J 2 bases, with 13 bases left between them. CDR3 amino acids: CASTLGRSTDTQYF. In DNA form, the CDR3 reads TGTGCCAGTACTTTAGGTAGATCCACAGATACGCAGTATTTT.

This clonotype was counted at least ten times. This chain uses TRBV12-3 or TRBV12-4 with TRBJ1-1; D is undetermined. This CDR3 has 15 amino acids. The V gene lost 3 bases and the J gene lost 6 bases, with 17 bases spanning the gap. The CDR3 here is CASSFSGKRSAEAFF. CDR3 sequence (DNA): TGTGCCAGCAGTTTCTCCGGGAAAAGAAGCGCTGAAGCTTTCTTT.